This is a list of T cell receptor beta chains from one sample in a study of T cell repertoires in cytomegalovirus infection. For these TCRs, the target antigens are not known. TCRdb re-analysed the reads in MiXCR, keeping a single row per CDR3 protein. The repertoire has fewer than 1,000,000 distinct CDR3 sequences, approximately 31% of them found once; the top ten carry over 10%. Sequences were derived from cultured CD8+ T cells from PBMCs, sampled from culture after CMV antigen stimulation. The origin of the receptors is a human donor in good health (CMV status not recorded). Some clones in this sample may be carry-over from other donors' samples. CDR3s include the opening cysteine and the closing phenylalanine or tryptophan.

J,V,CDR3
TRBJ2-1,TRBV2,CASSVRSGGGEQFF
TRBJ1-2,TRBV7-9,CASSPGLINYGYTF
TRBJ2-5,TRBV12-5,CASGLAGTSGGGGETQYF
TRBJ2-5,TRBV7-9,CASSLKGPQETQYF
TRBJ2-3,TRBV12-3/TRBV12-4,CASSLAGGQADTQYF
TRBJ1-1,TRBV10-3,CAISGSGTGASNTEAFF
TRBJ2-1,TRBV5-1,CASRPPTSGGASYNEQFF
TRBJ1-1,TRBV6-1,CASRDPGQGFSASEAFF
TRBJ1-2,TRBV14,CASSMGHSDYGYTF
TRBJ1-4,TRBV4-1,CASSHTGTGSEKLFF
TRBJ2-1,TRBV6-1,CASSEEWGGLNEQFF
TRBJ1-3,TRBV6-6,CASSSTAPTGISGNTIYF
TRBJ1-5,TRBV10-3,CAISLSSNQPQHF
TRBJ2-3,TRBV11-2,CASTVSGGATDTQYF
TRBJ1-1,TRBV7-9,CASSPPNREEAFF
TRBJ2-3,TRBV9,CASSIPRDRGGDTQYF
TRBJ2-1,TRBV19,CASSRDSSTGNEQFF
TRBJ2-3,TRBV12-3/TRBV12-4,CASRPPQGDTQYF
TRBJ1-1,TRBV11-1,CASSFGTGSNTEAFF
TRBJ1-2,TRBV7-6,CASSPNWGQGKYGYTF
TRBJ2-1,TRBV5-1,CARSLEADSSYNEQFF
TRBJ1-5,TRBV28,CASSPPGQTYLSNQPQHF
TRBJ1-6,TRBV4-1,CASSPWGKGYLDSPLHF
TRBJ2-2,TRBV12-3/TRBV12-4,CASSFRLAGYKKNTGELFF
TRBJ2-1,TRBV27,CASSLQTGESEQFF
TRBJ1-2,TRBV29-1,CSVEHREDYGYTF
TRBJ1-2,TRBV7-6,CASSQTDSPYGYTF
TRBJ2-1,TRBV4-1,CASSPRGGPGGEQFF
TRBJ1-5,TRBV2,CASTGVLNQPQHF
TRBJ1-6,TRBV29-1,CSVKAGQGANSPLHF
TRBJ1-5,TRBV7-6,CASSPSGSRNQPQHF
TRBJ2-1,TRBV5-4,CASSEGVSEQFF
TRBJ2-2,TRBV7-9,CASSSLVGGTNTGELFF
TRBJ1-2,TRBV12-5,CASGLVGYGYTF
TRBJ2-2,TRBV7-8,CASSSQGSLPPGELFF
TRBJ2-5,TRBV5-6,CASSLSYTETQYF
TRBJ1-1,TRBV19,CASSPSMNTEAFF
TRBJ2-7,TRBV4-1,CASSQRTGSTYEQYF
TRBJ2-1,TRBV6-6,CASSYGTQNEQFF
TRBJ1-5,TRBV5-5,CASSSDLSNQPQHF
TRBJ1-1,TRBV28,CASSKLSRGEAAFF
TRBJ1-5,TRBV28,CASSFLGGGSNQPQHF
TRBJ1-4,TRBV27,CASSLSRPNEKLFF
TRBJ2-2,TRBV6-2/TRBV6-3,CASSYSYLAGELFF
TRBJ2-1,TRBV11-3,CASSGRDRPHEQFF
TRBJ2-7,TRBV6-6,CASSPGHFSSYEQYF
TRBJ1-1,TRBV5-1,CASSLDGAMNTEAFF
TRBJ1-2,TRBV6-6,CASSSAGRLVNYGYTF
TRBJ1-1,TRBV29-1,CSVELGWAEAFF